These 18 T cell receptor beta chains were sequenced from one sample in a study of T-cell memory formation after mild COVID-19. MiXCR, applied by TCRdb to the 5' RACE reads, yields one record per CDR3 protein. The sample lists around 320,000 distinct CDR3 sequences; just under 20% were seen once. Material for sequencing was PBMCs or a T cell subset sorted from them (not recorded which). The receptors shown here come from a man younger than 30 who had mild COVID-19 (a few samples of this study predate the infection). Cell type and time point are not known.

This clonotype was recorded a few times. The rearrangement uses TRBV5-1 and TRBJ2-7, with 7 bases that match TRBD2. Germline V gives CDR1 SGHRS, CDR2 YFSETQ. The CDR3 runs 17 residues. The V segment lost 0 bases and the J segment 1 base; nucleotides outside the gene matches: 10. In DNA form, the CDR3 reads TGCGCCAGCAGCTTGGCCACGGGACTACACTTTTCCTACGAGCAGTACTTC. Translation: CASSLATGLHFSYEQYF.

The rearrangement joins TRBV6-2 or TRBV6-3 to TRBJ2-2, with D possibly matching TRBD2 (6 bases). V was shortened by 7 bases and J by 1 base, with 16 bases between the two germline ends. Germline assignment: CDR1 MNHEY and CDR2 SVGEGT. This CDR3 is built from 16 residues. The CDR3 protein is CASNIPRGLNTGELFF. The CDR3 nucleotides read TGTGCCAGCAACATCCCCCGGGGGTTGAACACCGGGGAGCTGTTTTTT.

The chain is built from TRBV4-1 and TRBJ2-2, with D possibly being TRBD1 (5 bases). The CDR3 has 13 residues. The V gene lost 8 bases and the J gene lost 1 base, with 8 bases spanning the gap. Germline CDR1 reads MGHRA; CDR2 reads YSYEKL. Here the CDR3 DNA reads TGCGCCAGCCGGACACTGAACACCGGGGAGCTGTTTTTT. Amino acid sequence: CASRTLNTGELFF.

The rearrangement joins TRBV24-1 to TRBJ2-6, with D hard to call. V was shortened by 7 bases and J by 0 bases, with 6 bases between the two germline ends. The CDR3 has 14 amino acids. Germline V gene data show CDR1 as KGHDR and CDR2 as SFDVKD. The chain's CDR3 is CATSESSGANVLTF. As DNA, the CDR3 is TGTGCCACCAGCGAGTCCTCTGGGGCCAACGTCCTGACTTTC.

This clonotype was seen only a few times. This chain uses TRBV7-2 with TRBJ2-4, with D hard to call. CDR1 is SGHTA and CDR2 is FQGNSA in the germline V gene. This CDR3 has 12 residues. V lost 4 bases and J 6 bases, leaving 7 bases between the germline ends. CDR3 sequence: CASSSQINIQYF. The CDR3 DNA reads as TGTGCCAGCAGCTCCCAAATAAACATTCAGTACTTC.

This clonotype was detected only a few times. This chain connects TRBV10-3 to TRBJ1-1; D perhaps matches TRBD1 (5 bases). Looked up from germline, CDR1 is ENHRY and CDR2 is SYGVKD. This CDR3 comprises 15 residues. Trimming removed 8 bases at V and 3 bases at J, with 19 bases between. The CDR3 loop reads CAIGEKGISDTEAFF. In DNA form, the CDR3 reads TGTGCCATCGGGGAAAAGGGGATTTCGGACACTGAAGCTTTCTTT.

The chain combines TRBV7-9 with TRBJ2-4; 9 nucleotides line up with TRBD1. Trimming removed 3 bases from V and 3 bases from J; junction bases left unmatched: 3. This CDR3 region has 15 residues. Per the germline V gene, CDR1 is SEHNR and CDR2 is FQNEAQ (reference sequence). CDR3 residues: CASSLWGQGKNIQYF. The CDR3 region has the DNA TGTGCCAGCAGCTTGTGGGGACAGGGCAAAAACATTCAGTACTTC.

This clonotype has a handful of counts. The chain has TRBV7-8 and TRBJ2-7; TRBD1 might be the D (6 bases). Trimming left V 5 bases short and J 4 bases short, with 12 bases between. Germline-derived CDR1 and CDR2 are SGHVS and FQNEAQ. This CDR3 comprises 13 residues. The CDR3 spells CASSPRTVYEQYV. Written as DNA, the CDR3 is TGTGCCAGCAGCCCCCGGACAGTTTACGAGCAGTACGTC.

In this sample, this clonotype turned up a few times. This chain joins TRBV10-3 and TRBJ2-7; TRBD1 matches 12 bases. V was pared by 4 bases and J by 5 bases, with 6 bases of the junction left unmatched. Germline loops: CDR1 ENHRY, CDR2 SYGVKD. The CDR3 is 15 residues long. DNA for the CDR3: TGTGCCATCAGTGCGGGGGACAGGGGGCAGAACGAGCAGTACTTC. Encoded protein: CAISAGDRGQNEQYF.

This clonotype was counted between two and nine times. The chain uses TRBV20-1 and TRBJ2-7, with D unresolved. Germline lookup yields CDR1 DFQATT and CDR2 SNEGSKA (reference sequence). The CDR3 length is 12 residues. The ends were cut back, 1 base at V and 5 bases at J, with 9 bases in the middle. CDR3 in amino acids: CSARGRDNEQYV. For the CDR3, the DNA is TGCAGTGCTAGAGGAAGGGATAACGAGCAGTACGTC.

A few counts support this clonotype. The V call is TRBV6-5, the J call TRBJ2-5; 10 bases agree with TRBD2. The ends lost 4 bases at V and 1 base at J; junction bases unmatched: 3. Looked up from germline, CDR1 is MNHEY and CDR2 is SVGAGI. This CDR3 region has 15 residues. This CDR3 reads CASSSSGGAQETQYF. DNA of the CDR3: TGTGCCAGCAGTTCCAGCGGGGGGGCCCAAGAGACCCAGTACTTC.

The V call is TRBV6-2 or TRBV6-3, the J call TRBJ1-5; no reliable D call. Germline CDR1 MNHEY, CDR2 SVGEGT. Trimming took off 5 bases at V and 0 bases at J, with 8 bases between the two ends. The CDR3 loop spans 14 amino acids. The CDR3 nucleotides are TGTGCCAGCAGTGCTGAGTATAGCAATCAGCCCCAGCATTTT. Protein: CASSAEYSNQPQHF.

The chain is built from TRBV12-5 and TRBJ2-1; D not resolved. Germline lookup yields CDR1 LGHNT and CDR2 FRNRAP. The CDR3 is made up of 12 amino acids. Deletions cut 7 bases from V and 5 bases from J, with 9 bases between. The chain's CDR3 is CASAQKNNEQFF. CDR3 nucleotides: TGTGCTAGTGCACAGAAGAACAATGAGCAGTTCTTC.

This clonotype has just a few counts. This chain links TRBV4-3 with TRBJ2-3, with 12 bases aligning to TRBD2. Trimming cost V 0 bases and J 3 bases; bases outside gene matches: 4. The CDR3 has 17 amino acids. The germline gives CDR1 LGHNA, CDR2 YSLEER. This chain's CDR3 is CASSQEWLAGGTDTQYF. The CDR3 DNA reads TGCGCCAGCAGCCAAGAGTGGCTAGCGGGGGGGACAGATACGCAGTATTTT.

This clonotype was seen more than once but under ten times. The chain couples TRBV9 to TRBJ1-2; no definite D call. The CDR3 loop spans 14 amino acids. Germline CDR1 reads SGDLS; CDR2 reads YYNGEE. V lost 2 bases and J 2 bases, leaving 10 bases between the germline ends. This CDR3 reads CASSVDDLNYGYTF. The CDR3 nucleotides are TGTGCCAGCAGCGTCGATGACTTAAACTATGGCTACACCTTC.

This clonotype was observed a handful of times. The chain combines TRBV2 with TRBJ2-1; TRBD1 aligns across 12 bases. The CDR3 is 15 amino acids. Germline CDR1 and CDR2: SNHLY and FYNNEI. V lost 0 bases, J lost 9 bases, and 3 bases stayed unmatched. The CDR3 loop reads CASSEAGTGGPEQFF. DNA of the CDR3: TGTGCCAGCAGTGAAGCTGGGACAGGGGGCCCTGAGCAGTTCTTC.

CDR3 in DNA: TGTGCCAGCAGCGCGGGTTCCTATAATTCACCCCTCCACTTT. It yields the protein CASSAGSYNSPLHF. The chain recombines TRBV9 with TRBJ1-6; D call uncertain. There are 14 residues in the CDR3. Between the trimmed V and J ends, which lost 3 bases and 1 base, there was a span of 5 bases. Per germline, CDR1 SGDLS and CDR2 YYNGEE.

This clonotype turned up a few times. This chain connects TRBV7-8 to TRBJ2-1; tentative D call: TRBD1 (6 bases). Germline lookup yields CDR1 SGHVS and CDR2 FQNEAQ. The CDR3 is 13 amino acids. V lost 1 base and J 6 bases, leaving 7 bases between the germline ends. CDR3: CASSLDRVNEQFF. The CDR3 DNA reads TGTGCCAGCAGCTTAGACAGGGTCAATGAGCAGTTCTTC. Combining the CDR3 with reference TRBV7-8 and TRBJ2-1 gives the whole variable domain GAGVSQSPRYKVAKRGQDVALRCDPISGHVSLFWYQQALGQGPEFLTYFQNEAQLDKSGLPSDRFFAERPEGSVSTLKIQRTQQEDSAVYLCASSLDRVNEQFFGPGTRLTVL.